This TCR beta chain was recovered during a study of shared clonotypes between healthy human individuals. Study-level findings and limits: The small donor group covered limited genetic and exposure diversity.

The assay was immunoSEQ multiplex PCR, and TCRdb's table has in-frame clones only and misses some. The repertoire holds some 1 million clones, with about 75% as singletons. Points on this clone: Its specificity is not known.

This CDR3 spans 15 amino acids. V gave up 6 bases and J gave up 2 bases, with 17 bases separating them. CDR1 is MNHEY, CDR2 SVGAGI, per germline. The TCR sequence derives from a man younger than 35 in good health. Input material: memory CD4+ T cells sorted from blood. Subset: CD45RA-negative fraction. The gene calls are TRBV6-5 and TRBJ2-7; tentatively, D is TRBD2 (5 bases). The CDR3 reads CASSRKGSGAYEQYF. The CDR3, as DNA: TGTGCCAGCAGCCGGAAAGGCAGCGGTGCCTACGAGCAGTACTTC.